One sample yielded the 11 T cell receptor beta chains listed below, sequenced in a study of shared clonotypes between healthy human individuals. Positive CCR7 selection of CD45RO-negative cells yielded the naive CD8 cells, and terminally differentiated effector memory CD45RA+ cells were excluded. Sequenced by immunoSEQ multiplex PCR; TCRdb stores in-frame clones only, minus some. In the table there are a few hundred thousand clones, nearly 97% of which are singletons. The sequenced sample was naive CD8+ T cells sorted from blood. The receptors shown here come from a woman aged 25 to 39 in good health.

This rearrangement joins TRBV10-2 to TRBJ1-2, with D possibly being TRBD1 (6 bases). Trimming stripped 2 bases from V and 6 bases from J, with 10 bases between. Germline CDR1 is WSHSY and CDR2 is SAAADI. The CDR3 runs to 13 residues. CDR3 sequence: CASSEGGRNGYTF. DNA for the CDR3: TGCGCCAGCAGTGAGGGGGGGCGGAATGGCTACACCTTC.

This chain connects TRBV4-2 to TRBJ1-2, with 11 bases that match TRBD1. The ends lost 3 bases at V and 6 bases at J; junction bases unmatched: 15. This CDR3 comprises 18 residues. Germline assignment: CDR1 LGHNA and CDR2 YNFKEQ. CDR3 coding DNA: TGTGCCAGCAGCCAGCGCATACCTCGCGGGACAGGGGGTAATGGCTACACCTTC. Encoded protein: CASSQRIPRGTGGNGYTF.

The V and J genes are TRBV27 and TRBJ2-2, with D unclear. The CDR3 covers 14 residues. Per germline, CDR1 MNHEY and CDR2 SMNVEV (reference sequence). Trimming shortened V by 2 bases and J by 6 bases, and 10 bases separated the two germline ends. In DNA form, the CDR3 reads TGTGCCAGCAGTTTAGAAATTTCGGCCGGGGAGCTGTTTTTT. This encodes CASSLEISAGELFF.

This chain joins TRBV20-1 and TRBJ2-7; D gene unclear. V was cut by 7 bases and J by 10 bases, with 14 bases left in between. Germline V gene lookup returns CDR1 DFQATT and CDR2 SNEGSKA (reference sequence). This CDR3 is built from 10 residues. The CDR3 region has the DNA TGCAGTGTGTGGGCGATAGGACAGTACTTC. Its protein product is CSVWAIGQYF.

The rearrangement uses TRBV29-1 and TRBJ2-7, with D perhaps matching TRBD2 (5 bases). The length of the CDR3 is 14 residues. Germline-derived CDR1 and CDR2 are SQVTM and ANQGSEA. Between the trimmed V and J ends, which lost 5 bases and 3 bases, there was a span of 17 bases. CDR3 sequence reads: CSVLTGYSLYEQYF. The CDR3 DNA is TGCAGCGTTCTTACGGGATACTCTCTCTACGAGCAGTACTTC.

This chain uses TRBV5-4 with TRBJ2-7; 7 bases map to TRBD2. The V gene's germline CDR1 is SGHNT and CDR2 YYREEE (reference sequence). The trim removed 6 bases at V and 0 bases at J, leaving 9 bases unmatched. The CDR3 length is 15 residues. The CDR3 DNA follows: TGTGCCAGCAAAGTGGAGCGGGGACTCTCCTACGAGCAGTACTTC. Residues: CASKVERGLSYEQYF.

The V gene is TRBV7-8, the J gene TRBJ2-1; TRBD2 agrees at 14 bases. The trim removed 1 base at V and 9 bases at J, leaving 8 bases unmatched. Germline CDR1 reads SGHVS; CDR2 reads FQNEAQ. The CDR3 length is 17 residues. CDR3 in amino acids: CASSLEPTSGRGGEQFF. As DNA, the CDR3 is TGTGCCAGCAGCTTAGAGCCGACTAGCGGGAGGGGGGGTGAGCAGTTCTTC.

This rearrangement joins TRBV10-1 to TRBJ2-7; D not certain. The V end lost 2 bases, the J end lost 9 bases, and 14 bases lay between the germline ends. The CDR3 runs to 13 residues. Germline V gene sequence: CDR1 WNHNN, CDR2 SYGVQD (reference sequence). The CDR3 loop is CASSEGVHTGQYF. The CDR3 region has the DNA TGCGCCAGCAGTGAGGGTGTTCACACGGGGCAGTACTTC.

V gene TRBV6-5 combines with J gene TRBJ2-1; 9 positions agree with TRBD2. Germline assignment: CDR1 MNHEY and CDR2 SVGAGI. This CDR3 region has 15 residues. V dropped 6 bases and J dropped 5; count of bases not matched to a gene: 8. Here the CDR3 DNA reads TGTGCCAGCAGGAGACTAGCGGTTGGCCACAATGAGCAGTTCTTC. It encodes CASRRLAVGHNEQFF.

The V call is TRBV19, the J call TRBJ1-1, with 9 bases matching TRBD1. V dropped 3 bases and J dropped 0; count of bases not matched to a gene: 2. This CDR3 region has 15 residues. Germline V lookup: CDR1 LNHDA, CDR2 SQIVND (reference sequence). This CDR3 is CASSIGTGMNTEAFF. The CDR3 DNA reads TGTGCCAGTAGTATTGGGACAGGGATGAACACTGAAGCTTTCTTT.

This chain connects TRBV5-3 to TRBJ1-2; the D gene is possibly TRBD1 (5 bases). TRBV5-3 is marked as an open reading frame, function uncertain. The CDR3 runs to 14 residues. The germline V and J ends were trimmed by 3 bases and 5 bases, with 14 bases remaining between them. CDR3 nucleotide sequence: TGTGCCAGAAGCTGCGGGGGGACCTATTATGGCTACACCTTC. This encodes CARSCGGTYYGYTF.